Following are 11 T cell receptor beta chains from one sample sequenced in a study of cytomegalovirus exposure and HLA in healthy donors (dated by TCRdb to 2017 to 2019). The library relied on the immunoSEQ multiplex PCR assay. TCRdb carries this immuneACCESS record with in-frame sequences only. Its versions omit some clonotypes, under half of them owing to an unresolved V gene in the studies checked, with the rest unexplained. Here the sample has 130,000 or so clones; 90% occur a single time. The ten largest clones represent about 6.7% of the sample. The sequencing sample was made of PBMCs. Receptor source: a woman aged 25 to 39 in good health and CMV-seropositive.

This sequence joins TRBV9 and TRBJ2-5; D gene unclear. Looked up from germline, CDR1 is SGDLS and CDR2 is YYNGEE. The CDR3 spans 14 residues. V lost 0 bases and J 2 bases, leaving 8 bases between the germline ends. CDR3 bases: TGTGCCAGCAGCGTAGATCGGGTACAAGAGACCCAGTACTTC. This gives the protein CASSVDRVQETQYF.

V gene TRBV27 combines with J gene TRBJ1-6, with 7 nucleotides matching TRBD1. V gave up 6 bases and J gave up 4 bases; unmatched junction bases: 15. The CDR3 runs to 18 residues. Looked up from germline, CDR1 is MNHEY and CDR2 is SMNVEV (reference sequence). The CDR3 protein is CASRLRARRDSYNSPLHF. In DNA, the CDR3 is TGTGCCAGCAGGTTACGGGCGCGTCGGGACAGTTATAATTCACCCCTCCACTTT.

V and J are TRBV2 and TRBJ2-5; D uncertain. The CDR3 is 11 amino acids. V lost 5 bases and J 5 bases, leaving 6 bases between the germline ends. Looked up from germline, CDR1 is SNHLY and CDR2 is FYNNEI. CDR3 nucleotide sequence: TGTGCCAGCAGTCTCCAGGAGACCCAGTACTTC. Its translation is CASSLQETQYF.

V usage is TRBV5-8 and J usage is TRBJ2-7, with TRBD1 matching over 11 bases. The CDR3 is 17 residues long. V lost 5 bases and J lost 5; bases outside the gene matches: 15. Germline lookup yields CDR1 SGHTS and CDR2 YDEGEE. CDR3 bases: TGTGCCAGCAGATCTCCCCGCGGACAGGGGGCCTTTCACGAGCAGTACTTC. Its translation is CASRSPRGQGAFHEQYF.

The chain uses TRBV5-1 and TRBJ2-7; D may be TRBD2 (6 bases). Per germline, CDR1 SGHRS and CDR2 YFSETQ. V gave up 0 bases and J gave up 1 base, with 8 bases separating them. This CDR3 region has 14 residues. CDR3 bases: TGCGCCAGCAGCTTGGCTGGGGGGTCCTACGAGCAGTACTTC. Translated: CASSLAGGSYEQYF.

The chain joins TRBV2 to TRBJ1-2; 8 positions agree with TRBD1. Germline V gives CDR1 SNHLY, CDR2 FYNNEI. The CDR3 sequence is 11 residues long. With V trimmed by 8 bases and J by 8 bases, 4 bases remained unmatched. CDR3 loop: CASGQGLGYTF. The CDR3 nucleotides are TGTGCCAGCGGACAGGGCTTAGGCTACACCTTC.

This rearrangement joins TRBV9 to TRBJ2-3, with a tentative D call TRBD1 (5 bases). CDR1 and CDR2 from the germline V gene are SGDLS and YYNGEE. The CDR3 contains 12 residues. Trimming took off 4 bases at V and 7 bases at J, with 10 bases between the two ends. The CDR3 DNA is TGTGCCAGCAGCTCAGGGCAATATACGCAGTATTTT. Translated, it gives CASSSGQYTQYF.

This chain links TRBV2 with TRBJ2-2; D is unresolved. This CDR3 contains 13 residues. CDR1 and CDR2 from the germline V gene are SNHLY and FYNNEI. Trimming took off 1 base at V and 6 bases at J, with 6 bases between the two ends. The CDR3 nucleotides read TGTGCCAGCAGTGAAGTACGGGCCGGGGAGCTGTTTTTT. Its translation: CASSEVRAGELFF.

The chain joins TRBV10-2 to TRBJ2-2; 8 nucleotides agree with TRBD2. CDR3 length equals 14 residues. Germline-derived CDR1 and CDR2 are WSHSY and SAAADI. Trimming at V came to 6 bases and at J to 2 bases, leaving 2 bases not matched to a gene. The CDR3 DNA is TGCGCCAGCAGGGCGGGGGGTAACACCGGGGAGCTGTTTTTT. Its protein is CASRAGGNTGELFF.

The chain links TRBV28 to TRBJ1-2, with D maybe TRBD1 (6 bases). Germline CDR1 reads MDHEN; CDR2 reads SYDVKM. V was pared by 4 bases and J by 3 bases, with 9 bases between. CDR3 length equals 13 residues. The CDR3: CASSSTGYYGYTF. The CDR3 region has the DNA TGTGCCAGCAGTTCAACAGGGTACTATGGCTACACCTTC.

The CDR3 coding sequence is TGTGCCAGCAGCTTGGGGGGACAGGGCCCATCCTACGAGCAGTACTTC. Its translation: CASSLGGQGPSYEQYF. V is TRBV5-4 and J is TRBJ2-7; 9 bases match TRBD1. The CDR3 is 16 residues long. V lost 0 bases, J lost 1 base, and 5 bases stayed unmatched. CDR1 is SGHNT and CDR2 is YYREEE in the germline V gene (reference sequence).